The 31 T cell receptor beta chains below all came from one sample that was sequenced in a study of blood T cell repertoires in COVID-19. TCRdb keeps only in-frame clones here, not all; method: immunoSEQ multiplex PCR. The sample shows 250,000 to 350,000 clones, roughly 85% of them seen only once. Sequencing was done on a sample of peripheral blood. The origin of the receptors is a woman in her thirties with active or convalescent COVID-19.

The chain uses TRBV7-3 and TRBJ2-3; D gene unclear. The length of the CDR3 is 15 residues. Germline V gene data show CDR1 as SGHTA and CDR2 as FQGTGA. Trimming removed 2 bases at V and 4 bases at J, with 13 bases between. The CDR3: CASSLFSGVADTQYF. The CDR3 nucleotides read TGTGCCAGCAGCTTATTCTCGGGTGTTGCAGATACGCAGTATTTT.

The chain employs TRBV2 and TRBJ2-5, with D perhaps TRBD2 (6 bases). The germline V and J ends were trimmed by 7 bases and 2 bases, with 11 bases remaining between them. This CDR3 spans 13 amino acids. Germline CDR1 reads SNHLY; CDR2 reads FYNNEI. CDR3 nucleotides: TGTGCCAGCACCCGGGGACTGCAAGAGACCCAGTACTTC. As protein: CASTRGLQETQYF.

The chain recombines TRBV28 with TRBJ1-1; D is possibly TRBD1 (5 bases). The CDR3 length is 13 residues. Trimming removed 6 bases at V and 6 bases at J, with 14 bases between. The germline CDR1 and CDR2 sequences are MDHEN and SYDVKM. CDR3 bases: TGTGCCAGCAGCTTGCCCCAGGGCTCTGAAGCTTTCTTT. Its translation: CASSLPQGSEAFF.

V and J are TRBV6-2 or TRBV6-3 and TRBJ1-1; 9 bases fit TRBD1. The germline V gene has CDR1 MNHEY and CDR2 SVGEGT. The CDR3 spans 15 residues. After removal of 4 bases from V and 4 bases from J, the junction contained 7 bases not matched to a gene. Written as DNA, the CDR3 is TGTGCCAGCAGTTGGGGGGACAGGGTGAGCACTGAAGCTTTCTTT. Amino acid sequence: CASSWGDRVSTEAFF.

The chain uses TRBV6-5 and TRBJ1-2; tentatively, D is TRBD1 (6 bases). The V gene lost 6 bases and the J gene lost 4 bases, with 18 bases spanning the gap. Germline CDR1 is MNHEY and CDR2 is SVGAGI. The CDR3 consists of 15 residues. The CDR3 loop reads CASSQGLLGPYGYTF. CDR3 DNA sequence: TGTGCCAGCAGCCAGGGGTTATTGGGTCCCTATGGCTACACCTTC.

This clone was found once. The chain couples TRBV6-5 to TRBJ2-7; 9 bases map to TRBD1. The CDR3 contains 14 residues. In germline, CDR1 is MNHEY, CDR2 SVGAGI. V lost 7 bases and J lost 0; bases outside the gene matches: 4. The CDR3 DNA is TGTGCCAGCAAAATGACAGGGGGCTCCTACGAGCAGTACTTC. Encoded protein: CASKMTGGSYEQYF.

The CDR3 DNA reads as TGTGCCAGCAGAAGGGACTTTGGGCAGCCCCAGCATTTT. Protein product: CASRRDFGQPQHF. This rearrangement joins TRBV6-5 to TRBJ1-5; D may be TRBD1 (5 bases). CDR3 length: 13 amino acids. The germline CDR1 and CDR2 sequences are MNHEY and SVGAGI. The ends were cut back, 6 bases at V and 7 bases at J, with 13 bases in the middle.

The J gene is TRBJ2-3, the V gene TRBV21-1; the DNA was not used to check the table's D call, TRBD2. TRBV21-1 is deemed a pseudogene. The CDR3 sequence is 14 residues long. This CDR3 is CATTGGLGTDTQYF. The CDR3 DNA is TGTGCCACCACGGGGGGTTTGGGAACAGATACGCAGTATTTT.

About this clone: The junction departs from the called germline gene at one end, perhaps through a read error. The CDR3, as DNA: TGTGCTAGCAGCTTAGCGCGGGACAGGGGGCACCAAGAGACCCAGTACTTC. Translating it yields CASSLARDRGHQETQYF. The rearrangement links TRBV7-7 to TRBJ2-5; 12 bases are shared with TRBD1. CDR3 length: 17 residues. Germline CDR1 reads SSHAT; CDR2 reads FNYEAQ (reference sequence).

The chain employs TRBV6-5 and TRBJ1-5, with D possibly being TRBD1 (6 bases). The CDR3 is made up of 15 amino acids. The germline V and J ends were trimmed by 6 bases and 6 bases, with 18 bases remaining between them. The germline gives CDR1 MNHEY, CDR2 SVGAGI. CDR3 residues: CASSPVGGPSQPQHF. The CDR3 bases are TGTGCCAGCAGCCCCGTCGGGGGGCCAAGTCAGCCCCAGCATTTT.

The V call is TRBV10-3, the J call TRBJ1-6; no clear D gene. The germline V and J ends were trimmed by 3 bases and 6 bases, with 6 bases remaining between them. Germline values: CDR1 ENHRY, CDR2 SYGVKD. The CDR3 runs 13 residues. The CDR3 reads CAISDNVNSPLHF. CDR3 DNA sequence: TGTGCCATCAGTGATAATGTTAATTCACCCCTCCACTTT.

The V call is TRBV19, the J call TRBJ2-1, with TRBD1 as a possible D gene (6 bases). CDR1 LNHDA and CDR2 SQIVND come from the germline V gene (reference sequence). The CDR3 sequence is 16 residues long. With 5 bases removed from V and 7 bases from J, the gap between germline ends came to 21 bases. The CDR3 region is CASSFVTGQRRNEQFF. The DNA for the CDR3 is TGTGCCAGTAGTTTCGTGACAGGACAACGTAGGAATGAGCAGTTCTTC. The full variable domain, completed using reference TRBV19 and TRBJ2-1, is DGGITQSPKYLFRKEGQNVTLSCEQNLNHDAMYWYRQDPGQGLRLIYYSQIVNDFQKGDIAEGYSVSREKKESFPLTVTSAQKNPTAFYLCASSFVTGQRRNEQFFGPGTRLTVL.

V is TRBV5-1 and J is TRBJ1-1, with 10 nucleotides matching TRBD1. The germline V gene encodes CDR1 SGHRS and CDR2 YFSETQ. The CDR3 is 18 amino acids. The V and J ends lost 1 base and 4 bases, in that order; junction bases with no gene match: 13. CDR3 DNA: TGCGCCAGCAGCTTGAGGCTCGGGACAGGGGTTAAGTTCACTGAAGCTTTCTTT. Encoded protein: CASSLRLGTGVKFTEAFF.

This chain connects TRBV12-3 or TRBV12-4 to TRBJ2-7, with D perhaps TRBD1 (6 bases). The CDR3 has 13 amino acids. The V and J ends lost 6 bases and 3 bases respectively, with 12 bases between them. CDR3 coding DNA: TGTGCCAGCAGAAAAACAGGGTACTACGAGCAGTACTTC. Translating it yields CASRKTGYYEQYF.

This sequence joins TRBV7-3 and TRBJ2-4; 8 nucleotides agree with TRBD1. This CDR3 is 13 amino acids long. Trimming cost V 3 bases and J 5 bases; bases outside gene matches: 0. CDR1 is SGHTA and CDR2 is FQGTGA in the germline V gene. The CDR3 loop is CASSLDRENIQYF. DNA of the CDR3: TGTGCCAGCAGCTTGGACAGGGAAAACATTCAGTACTTC.

The rearrangement uses TRBV6-1 and TRBJ1-2; the D is unclear. The CDR3 contains 15 residues. The germline gives CDR1 MNHNS, CDR2 SASEGT. Trimming removed 1 base at V and 4 bases at J, with 13 bases between. CDR3 protein: CASSEGQPGLYGYTF. In DNA form, the CDR3 reads TGTGCCAGCAGTGAAGGTCAGCCCGGACTCTATGGCTACACCTTC.

CDR3 protein: CATSREYGSSTDTQYF. The CDR3 DNA sequence: TGTGCCACCAGCAGAGAGTACGGTTCTAGCACAGATACGCAGTATTTT. The J gene is TRBJ2-3, the V gene TRBV15; D not resolved. Germline CDR1 is LNHNV and CDR2 is YYDKDF (reference sequence). V was cut by 0 bases and J by 0 bases, with 10 bases left in between. The CDR3 covers 16 residues.

The rearrangement uses TRBV7-2 and TRBJ1-4; 9 bases fit TRBD1. The CDR3 is 14 residues long. Germline CDR1 SGHTA, CDR2 FQGNSA. V was pared by 5 bases and J by 8 bases, with 6 bases of the junction left unmatched. CDR3 sequence: CASSPGQGREKLFF. As DNA, the CDR3 is TGTGCCAGCAGCCCCGGACAGGGGAGAGAAAAACTGTTTTTT.

The genes are TRBV5-5 and TRBJ2-7, with TRBD2 identical over 8 bases. J lost 5 bases, V lost 0 bases, and 4 bases had no gene match. CDR1 and CDR2 (germline): SGHKS, YYEKEE (reference sequence). This CDR3 has 14 residues. CDR3 residues: CASSLAGGVDEQYF. The CDR3, as DNA: TGTGCCAGCAGCTTGGCCGGGGGGGTAGACGAGCAGTACTTC.

V is TRBV2 and J is TRBJ2-2, with TRBD2 matching over 11 bases. J lost 5 bases, V lost 5 bases, and 4 bases had no gene match. The CDR3 covers 15 residues. Germline V gene lookup returns CDR1 SNHLY and CDR2 FYNNEI. This chain's CDR3 is CASSLAGGRTGELFF. CDR3 nucleotide sequence: TGTGCCAGCAGTTTAGCGGGGGGGAGAACCGGGGAGCTGTTTTTT.

This chain connects TRBV7-2 to TRBJ1-2; D remains unclear. The V gene's germline CDR1 is SGHTA and CDR2 FQGNSA. This CDR3 is built from 13 residues. V shed 4 bases and J shed 5 bases, with 11 bases lying between them. The CDR3, as DNA: TGTGCCAGCAGCTCACAGCCTCCGTATGGCTACACCTTC. Amino acid sequence: CASSSQPPYGYTF.

The chain has TRBV10-3 and TRBJ2-3; 16 nucleotides align to TRBD2. V dropped 2 bases and J dropped 5; count of bases not matched to a gene: 4. Looked up from germline, CDR1 is ENHRY and CDR2 is SYGVKD. This CDR3 is 17 amino acids long. CDR3 region: CAISEPGLAGGKDTQYF. The CDR3 bases are TGTGCCATCAGTGAGCCGGGACTAGCGGGGGGGAAAGATACGCAGTATTTT.

This clone came up once. The chain links TRBV30 to TRBJ2-5; D possibly corresponds to TRBD2 (6 bases). CDR1 and CDR2 from the germline V gene are GTSNPN and SVGIG (reference sequence). V lost 1 base and J 7 bases, leaving 13 bases between the germline ends. The CDR3 is 13 amino acids. The chain's CDR3 is CAWSAGTEGTQYF. The CDR3, as DNA: TGTGCCTGGAGTGCCGGGACTGAGGGGACCCAGTACTTC.

The chain uses TRBV6-1 and TRBJ1-2; 9 nucleotides agree with TRBD1. With 5 bases clipped from V and 0 bases from J, the junction kept 1 base outside the gene matches. Germline CDR1 MNHNS, CDR2 SASEGT. This CDR3 spans 14 amino acids. The DNA for the CDR3 is TGTGCCAGCAGTCACAGGGGGCCTAACTATGGCTACACCTTC. Translated, it gives CASSHRGPNYGYTF.

This chain links TRBV29-1 with TRBJ2-1; 15 positions agree with TRBD2. The trim removed 6 bases at V and 5 bases at J, leaving 2 bases unmatched. This CDR3 is 14 amino acids long. The V gene's germline CDR1 is SQVTM and CDR2 ANQGSEA. CDR3 DNA: TGCAGCGTGGGACTAGCGGGGGGCCACAATGAGCAGTTCTTC. Translated, it gives CSVGLAGGHNEQFF.

The chain has TRBV4-1 and TRBJ1-2; 7 bases agree with TRBD1. The V gene's germline CDR1 is MGHRA and CDR2 YSYEKL. V trimming: 5 bases; J trimming: 2 bases; junction bases outside the gene matches: 14. The CDR3 consists of 17 residues. The CDR3: CASSKLRDSGGNYGYTF. The DNA for the CDR3 is TGCGCCAGCAGCAAACTCAGGGACAGTGGGGGAAACTATGGCTACACCTTC.

V usage is TRBV6-5 and J usage is TRBJ2-3; tentatively, D is TRBD1 (5 bases). The CDR3 length is 14 residues. The V end lost 7 bases, the J end lost 1 base, and 12 bases lay between the germline ends. Germline V CDR1 and CDR2: MNHEY, SVGAGI. CDR3 DNA: TGTGCCAGCACTTCCAGCAGGGGCACAGATACGCAGTATTTT. Encoded protein: CASTSSRGTDTQYF.

The chain employs TRBV6-5 and TRBJ1-3; D uncertain. The CDR3 extends over 13 amino acids. Germline values: CDR1 MNHEY, CDR2 SVGAGI. Between the trimmed V and J ends, which lost 9 bases and 0 bases, there was a span of 9 bases. Here the CDR3 reads CASGPRSGNTIYF. The CDR3 bases are TGTGCCAGTGGGCCCCGCTCTGGAAACACCATATATTTT.

The chain combines TRBV24-1 with TRBJ1-1, with D possibly being TRBD1 (6 bases). CDR1 and CDR2 from the germline V gene are KGHDR and SFDVKD. The ends were cut back, 3 bases at V and 11 bases at J, with 18 bases in the middle. The CDR3 consists of 14 residues. Here the CDR3 reads CATSDRSGVKGAFF. The CDR3 nucleotides read TGTGCCACCAGTGATCGGTCAGGGGTGAAAGGGGCTTTCTTT.

The rearrangement links TRBV5-6 to TRBJ1-5, with D uncertain. Trimming stripped 4 bases from V and 3 bases from J, with 11 bases between. This CDR3 is built from 14 residues. From germline, CDR1 is SGHDT and CDR2 YYEEEE. The CDR3 region is CASSPGSVNQPQHF. Written as DNA, the CDR3 is TGTGCCAGCAGCCCTGGCTCAGTCAATCAGCCCCAGCATTTT.

V and J are TRBV10-3 and TRBJ1-1, with 7 bases lining up with TRBD1. This CDR3 has 14 residues. V was pared by 5 bases and J by 4 bases, with 7 bases of the junction left unmatched. Looked up from germline, CDR1 is ENHRY and CDR2 is SYGVKD. The CDR3 here is CAISTIQGSTEAFF. CDR3 nucleotide sequence: TGTGCCATCAGTACCATACAGGGGAGCACTGAAGCTTTCTTT.